Sequencing of this T cell receptor (beta chain) was carried out in a study of CD8 T cells in ankylosing spondylitis. Findings of the study overall: Peripheral blood held disease-linked clones only at relatively low frequency, and these were CD8+. In ankylosing spondylitis blood, a motif of fewer than 10 highly homologous TCR beta variants appeared characteristic.

As the method for making TCR beta libraries, quantitative 5'-RACE with molecular barcodes was used. TCRdb redid the calling of the 5' RACE reads with MiXCR, one entry per CDR3 protein. Of 200,000 to 300,000 distinct CDR3 sequences detected, 10% to 13% appear once; the ten largest clones hold about 3%. This clonotype has ten or more counts. Its matching antigen is unknown. CDR1 is MNHEY and CDR2 is SVGAGI in the germline V gene. This CDR3 is built from 16 residues. Trimming took 0 bases from V and 7 from J, leaving 13 bases between them. The TCR originated in a male donor with ankylosing spondylitis or in good health (not recorded which). The sample consisted of blood, either unsorted or a sorted T cell fraction (not recorded which). This chain joins TRBV6-5 and TRBJ1-6; TRBD1 is a possible D gene (6 bases). This CDR3 reads CASSYSYRVRNSPLHF. The CDR3 coding sequence is TGTGCCAGCAGTTACTCCTACAGGGTCCGGAATTCACCCCTCCACTTT.